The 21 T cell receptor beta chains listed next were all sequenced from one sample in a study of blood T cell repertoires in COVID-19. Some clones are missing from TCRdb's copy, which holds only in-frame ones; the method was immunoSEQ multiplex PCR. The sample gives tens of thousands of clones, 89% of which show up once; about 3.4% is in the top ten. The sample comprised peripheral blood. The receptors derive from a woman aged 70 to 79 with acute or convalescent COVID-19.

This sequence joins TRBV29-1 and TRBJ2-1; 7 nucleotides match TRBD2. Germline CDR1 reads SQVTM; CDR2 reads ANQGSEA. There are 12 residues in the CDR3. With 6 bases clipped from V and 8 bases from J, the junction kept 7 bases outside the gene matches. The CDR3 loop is CSVVGTIDEQFF. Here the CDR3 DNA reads TGCAGCGTAGTAGGGACTATCGATGAGCAGTTCTTC.

The CDR3 reads CASSQSPAQGTSLDYGYTF. In DNA form, the CDR3 reads TGCGCCAGCAGTCAATCTCCCGCGCAGGGAACGTCGCTCGACTATGGCTACACCTTC. The V call is TRBV23-1, the J call TRBJ1-2; TRBD1 is a possible D gene (5 bases). TRBV23-1 carries the ORF label, with uncertain function. There are 19 residues in the CDR3. The V end lost 0 bases, the J end lost 3 bases, and 23 bases lay between the germline ends.

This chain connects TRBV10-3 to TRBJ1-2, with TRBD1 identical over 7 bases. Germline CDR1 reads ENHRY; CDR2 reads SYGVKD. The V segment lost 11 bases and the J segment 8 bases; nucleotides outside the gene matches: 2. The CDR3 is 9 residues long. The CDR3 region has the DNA TGTGCCGCGACAGGGGGCTACACCTTC. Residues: CAATGGYTF.

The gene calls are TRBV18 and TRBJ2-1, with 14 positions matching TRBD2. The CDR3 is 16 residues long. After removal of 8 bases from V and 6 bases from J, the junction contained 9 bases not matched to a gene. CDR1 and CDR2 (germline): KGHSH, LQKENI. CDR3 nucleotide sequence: TGTGCCAGCCGACGGGGACTAGCGGGAGCGGGCAATGAGCAGTTCTTC. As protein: CASRRGLAGAGNEQFF. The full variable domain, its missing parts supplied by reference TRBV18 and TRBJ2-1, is NAGVMQNPRHLVRRRGQEARLRCSPMKGHSHVYWYRQLPEEGLKFMVYLQKENIIDESGMPKERFSAEFPKEGPSILRIQQVVRGDSAAYFCASRRGLAGAGNEQFFGPGTRLTVL.

The CDR3 sequence: CASSLTGGSQPQHF. As DNA, the CDR3 is TGTGCCAGCAGCTTGACAGGGGGCAGTCAGCCCCAGCATTTT. V is TRBV5-5 and J is TRBJ1-5; 9 nucleotides align to TRBD1. V was pared by 1 base and J by 6 bases, with 2 bases of the junction left unmatched. From germline, CDR1 is SGHKS and CDR2 YYEKEE (reference sequence). The CDR3 has 14 residues. Supplemented by reference TRBV5-5 and TRBJ1-5, the full variable domain reads DAGVTQSPTHLIKTRGQQVTLRCSPISGHKSVSWYQQVLGQGPQFIFQYYEKEERGRGNFPDRFSARQFPNYSSELNVNALLLGDSALYLCASSLTGGSQPQHFGDGTRLSIL.

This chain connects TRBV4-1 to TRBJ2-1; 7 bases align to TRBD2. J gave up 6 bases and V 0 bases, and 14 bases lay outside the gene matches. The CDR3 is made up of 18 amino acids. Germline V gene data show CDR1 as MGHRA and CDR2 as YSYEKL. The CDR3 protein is CASSQEPVPGGSGNEQFF. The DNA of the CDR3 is TGCGCCAGCAGCCAAGAACCCGTACCGGGCGGGAGTGGCAATGAGCAGTTCTTC.

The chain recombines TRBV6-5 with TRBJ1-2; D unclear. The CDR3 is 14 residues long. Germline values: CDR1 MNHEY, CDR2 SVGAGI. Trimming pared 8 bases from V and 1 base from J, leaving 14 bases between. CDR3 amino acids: CASGPLQVNYGYTF. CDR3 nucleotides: TGTGCCAGCGGCCCCCTTCAGGTTAACTATGGCTACACCTTC.

The CDR3 DNA follows: TGTGCCAGCCCAGCGGGAGCATCCTACAATGAGCAGTTCTTC. Residues: CASPAGASYNEQFF. The chain combines TRBV6-4 with TRBJ2-1; 8 bases map to TRBD2. The CDR3 length is 14 residues. The germline V gene encodes CDR1 MRHNA and CDR2 SNTAGT. V shed 8 bases and J 1 base; nucleotides not matched to a gene: 4.

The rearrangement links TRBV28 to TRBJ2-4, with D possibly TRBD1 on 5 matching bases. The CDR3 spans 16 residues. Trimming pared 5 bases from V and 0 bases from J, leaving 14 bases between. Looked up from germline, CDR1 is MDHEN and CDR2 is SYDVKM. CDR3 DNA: TGTGCCAGCAGTCAACGACAGTGGGAAGCCAAAAACATTCAGTACTTC. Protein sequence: CASSQRQWEAKNIQYF. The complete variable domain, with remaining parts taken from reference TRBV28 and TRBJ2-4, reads DVKVTQSSRYLVKRTGEKVFLECVQDMDHENMFWYRQDPGLGLRLIYFSYDVKMKEKGDIPEGYSVSREKKERFSLILESASTNQTSMYLCASSQRQWEAKNIQYFGAGTRLSVL.

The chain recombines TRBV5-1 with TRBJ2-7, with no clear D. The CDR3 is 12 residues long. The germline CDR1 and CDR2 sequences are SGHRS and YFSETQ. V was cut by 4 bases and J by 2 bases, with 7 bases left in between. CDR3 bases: TGCGCCAGCAGCCCTAGTCCCTACGAGCAGTACTTC. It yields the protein CASSPSPYEQYF.

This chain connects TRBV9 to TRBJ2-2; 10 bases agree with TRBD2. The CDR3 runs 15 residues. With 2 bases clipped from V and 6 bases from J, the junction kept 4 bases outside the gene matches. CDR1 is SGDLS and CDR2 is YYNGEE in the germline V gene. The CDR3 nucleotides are TGTGCCAGCAGCGTCATAAGCGGGGGGGCCGGGGAGCTGTTTTTT. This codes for CASSVISGGAGELFF. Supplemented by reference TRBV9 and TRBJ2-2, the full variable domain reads DSGVTQTPKHLITATGQRVTLRCSPRSGDLSVYWYQQSLDQGLQFLIQYYNGEERAKGNILERFSAQQFPDLHSELNLSSLELGDSALYFCASSVISGGAGELFFGEGSRLTVL.

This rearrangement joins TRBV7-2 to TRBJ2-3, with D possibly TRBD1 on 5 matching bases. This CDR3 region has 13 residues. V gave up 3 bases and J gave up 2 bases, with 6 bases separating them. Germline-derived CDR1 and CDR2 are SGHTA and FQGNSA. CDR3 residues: CASSFGHTDTQYF. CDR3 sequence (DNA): TGTGCCAGCAGCTTTGGACACACAGATACGCAGTATTTT.

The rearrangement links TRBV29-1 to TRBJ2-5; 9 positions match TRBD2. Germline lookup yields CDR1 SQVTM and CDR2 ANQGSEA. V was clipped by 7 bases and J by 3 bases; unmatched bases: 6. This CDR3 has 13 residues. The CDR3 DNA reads TGCAGCGCCCGCCGCGGGGGGGAAGAGACCCAGTACTTC. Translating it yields CSARRGGEETQYF.

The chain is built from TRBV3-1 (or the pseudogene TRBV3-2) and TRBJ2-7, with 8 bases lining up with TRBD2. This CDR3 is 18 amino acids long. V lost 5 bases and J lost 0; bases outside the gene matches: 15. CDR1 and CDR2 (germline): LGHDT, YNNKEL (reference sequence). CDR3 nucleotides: TGTGCCAGCAGCACTAACCCACTGACTAGCGCGAGCTCCTACGAGCAGTACTTC. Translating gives CASSTNPLTSASSYEQYF.

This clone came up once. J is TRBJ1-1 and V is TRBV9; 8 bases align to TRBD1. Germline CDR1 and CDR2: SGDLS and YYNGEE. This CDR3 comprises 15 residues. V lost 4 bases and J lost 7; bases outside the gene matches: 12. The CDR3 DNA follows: TGTGCCAGCAGCCCGCGAGAAGGACAGGGCGGTGAAGCTTTCTTT. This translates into CASSPREGQGGEAFF.

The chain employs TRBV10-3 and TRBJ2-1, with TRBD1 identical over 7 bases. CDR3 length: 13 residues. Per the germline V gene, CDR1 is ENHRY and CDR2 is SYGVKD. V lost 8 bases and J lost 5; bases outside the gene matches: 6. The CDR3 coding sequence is TGTGCCATCCGGGACAGTTTGAACAATGAGCAGTTCTTC. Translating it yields CAIRDSLNNEQFF.

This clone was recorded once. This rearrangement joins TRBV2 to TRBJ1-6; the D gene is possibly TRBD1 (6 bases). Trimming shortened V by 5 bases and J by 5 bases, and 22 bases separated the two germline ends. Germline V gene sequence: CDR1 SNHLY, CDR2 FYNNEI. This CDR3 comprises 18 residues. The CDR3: CASSPLGQTRPNNSPLHF. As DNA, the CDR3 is TGTGCCAGCAGTCCCTTAGGACAGACCCGACCCAATAATTCACCCCTCCACTTT.

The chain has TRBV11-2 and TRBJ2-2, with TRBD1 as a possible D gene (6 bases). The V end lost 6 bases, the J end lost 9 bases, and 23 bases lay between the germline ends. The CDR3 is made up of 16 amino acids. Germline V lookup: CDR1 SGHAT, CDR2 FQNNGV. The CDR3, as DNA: TGTGCCAGCAGACCTTCCCAACCGGGACAAAAGCGGGAGCTGTTTTTT. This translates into CASRPSQPGQKRELFF.

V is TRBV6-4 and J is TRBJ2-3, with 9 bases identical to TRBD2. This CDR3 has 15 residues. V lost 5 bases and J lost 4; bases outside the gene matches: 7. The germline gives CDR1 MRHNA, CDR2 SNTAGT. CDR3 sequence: CASSLMAGGSDTQYF. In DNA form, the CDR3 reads TGTGCCAGCAGTCTAATGGCGGGAGGGTCAGATACGCAGTATTTT.

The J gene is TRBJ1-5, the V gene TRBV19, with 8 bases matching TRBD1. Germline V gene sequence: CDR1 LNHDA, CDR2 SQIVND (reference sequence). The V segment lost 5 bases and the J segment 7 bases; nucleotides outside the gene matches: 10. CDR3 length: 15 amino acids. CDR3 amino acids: CASSPTGQGKQPQHF. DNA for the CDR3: TGTGCCAGTAGTCCTACTGGACAGGGAAAGCAGCCCCAGCATTTT.

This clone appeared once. CDR3 bases: TGTGCCAGCAGCCCGAAGTTCCAGGCCGGGGAGCTGTTTTTT. Translation gives CASSPKFQAGELFF. This chain connects TRBV3-1 (or the pseudogene TRBV3-2) to TRBJ2-2, with D unclear. The CDR3 loop spans 14 amino acids. V gave up 4 bases and J gave up 6 bases, with 12 bases separating them. Germline V gives CDR1 LGHDT, CDR2 YNNKEL (reference sequence).